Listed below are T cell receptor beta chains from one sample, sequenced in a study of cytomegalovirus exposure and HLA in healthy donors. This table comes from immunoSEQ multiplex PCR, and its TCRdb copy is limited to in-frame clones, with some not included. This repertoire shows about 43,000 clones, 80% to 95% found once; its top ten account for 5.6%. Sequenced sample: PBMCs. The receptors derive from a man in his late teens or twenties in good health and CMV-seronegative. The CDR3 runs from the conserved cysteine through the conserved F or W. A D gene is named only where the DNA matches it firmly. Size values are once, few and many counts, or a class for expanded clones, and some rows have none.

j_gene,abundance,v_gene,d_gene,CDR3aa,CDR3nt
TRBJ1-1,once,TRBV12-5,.,CASATGNTEAFF,TGTGCTAGTGCGACAGGGAACACTGAAGCTTTCTTT
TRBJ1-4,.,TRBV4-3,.,CASSQDPRVEKLFF,TGCGCCAGCAGCCAAGATCCCAGGGTTGAAAAACTGTTTTTT
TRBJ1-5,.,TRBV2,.,CARWVWGGGSNQPQHF,TGTGCCCGCTGGGTTTGGGGGGGAGGGAGCAATCAGCCCCAGCATTTT
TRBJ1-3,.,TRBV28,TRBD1,CASSLQGARGNTIYF,TGTGCCAGCAGTCTTCAGGGGGCGAGAGGAAACACCATATATTTT
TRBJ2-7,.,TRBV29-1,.,CSVAYSSYEQYF,TGCAGCGTTGCCTACAGCTCCTACGAGCAGTACTTC
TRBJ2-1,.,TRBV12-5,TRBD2,CASGSGTSGKGNEQFF,TGTGCTAGTGGTTCAGGGACTAGCGGGAAGGGCAATGAGCAGTTCTTC
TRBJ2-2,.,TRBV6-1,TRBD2,CIAGEGTGELFF,TGTATAGCGGGAGAAGGGACCGGGGAGCTGTTTTTT
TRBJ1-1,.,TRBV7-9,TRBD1,CASSLGQGDTEAFF,TGTGCCAGCAGCCTCGGACAGGGAGACACTGAAGCTTTCTTT
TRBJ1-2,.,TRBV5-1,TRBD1,CASSPDRGHGYTF,TGCGCCAGCAGCCCGGACAGGGGACATGGCTACACCTTC
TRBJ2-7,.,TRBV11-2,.,CASSFGGVGNEQYF,TGTGCCAGCAGCTTCGGGGGAGTGGGGAACGAGCAGTACTTC
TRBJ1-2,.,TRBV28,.,CASSLIPAGSNYGYTF,TGTGCCAGCAGTTTAATCCCGGCGGGATCCAACTATGGCTACACCTTC
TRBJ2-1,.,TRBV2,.,CASNLGWFNEQFF,TGTGCCAGCAATCTCGGGTGGTTCAATGAGCAGTTCTTC
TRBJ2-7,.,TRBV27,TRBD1,CASSGWTGGYEQYF,TGTGCCAGCAGTGGGTGGACAGGGGGCTACGAGCAGTACTTC
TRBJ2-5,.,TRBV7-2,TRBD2,CASSLLSGGTETQYF,TGTGCCAGCAGCCTGTTAAGCGGGGGGACAGAGACCCAGTACTTC
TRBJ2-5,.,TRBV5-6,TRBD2,CASIGTSGRKYQETQYF,TGTGCCAGTATCGGGACTAGCGGGAGGAAGTACCAAGAGACCCAGTACTTC
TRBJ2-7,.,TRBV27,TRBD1,CASSSKQGPPGKQYF,TGTGCCAGCAGTTCCAAACAGGGGCCCCCGGGGAAGCAGTACTTC
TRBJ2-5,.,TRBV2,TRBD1,CASSELGQALETQYF,TGTGCCAGCAGTGAATTGGGACAGGCTTTGGAGACCCAGTACTTC
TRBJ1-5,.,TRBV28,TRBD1,CASRPTGVGQPQHF,TGTGCCAGCAGACCTACAGGGGTAGGTCAGCCCCAGCATTTT